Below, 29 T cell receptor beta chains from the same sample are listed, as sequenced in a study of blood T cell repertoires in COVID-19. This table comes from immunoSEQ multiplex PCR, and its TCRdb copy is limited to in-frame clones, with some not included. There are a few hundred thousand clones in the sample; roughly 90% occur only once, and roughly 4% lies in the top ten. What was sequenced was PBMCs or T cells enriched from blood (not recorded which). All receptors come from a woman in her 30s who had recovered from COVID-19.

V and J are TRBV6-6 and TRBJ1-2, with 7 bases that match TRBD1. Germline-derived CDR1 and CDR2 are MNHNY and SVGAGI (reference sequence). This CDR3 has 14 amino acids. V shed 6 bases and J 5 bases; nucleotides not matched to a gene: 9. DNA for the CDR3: TGTGCCAGCAGCTCTAAGGGACAGATTTATGGCTACACCTTC. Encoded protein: CASSSKGQIYGYTF.

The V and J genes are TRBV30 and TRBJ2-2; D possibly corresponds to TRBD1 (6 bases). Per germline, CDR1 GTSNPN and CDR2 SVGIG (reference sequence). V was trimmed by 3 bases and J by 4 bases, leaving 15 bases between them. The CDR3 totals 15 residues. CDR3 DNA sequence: TGTGCCTGGAGGAAGGGGGTGGGGGCCACCGGGGAGCTGTTTTTT. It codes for CAWRKGVGATGELFF.

The CDR3 region is CASCNRANTEAFF. In DNA form, the CDR3 reads TGTGCCAGCTGTAACAGGGCTAACACTGAAGCTTTCTTT. The chain recombines TRBV6-5 with TRBJ1-1; D perhaps matches TRBD1 (6 bases). The V gene lost 8 bases and the J gene lost 2 bases, with 12 bases spanning the gap. CDR3 length equals 13 residues. Germline V gene data show CDR1 as MNHEY and CDR2 as SVGAGI.

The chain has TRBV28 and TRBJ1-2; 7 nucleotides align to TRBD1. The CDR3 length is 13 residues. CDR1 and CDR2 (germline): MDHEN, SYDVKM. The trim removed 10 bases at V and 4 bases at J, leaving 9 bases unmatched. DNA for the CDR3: TGTGCCACCGATTTGGGACAGATCTATGGCTACACCTTC. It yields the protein CATDLGQIYGYTF.

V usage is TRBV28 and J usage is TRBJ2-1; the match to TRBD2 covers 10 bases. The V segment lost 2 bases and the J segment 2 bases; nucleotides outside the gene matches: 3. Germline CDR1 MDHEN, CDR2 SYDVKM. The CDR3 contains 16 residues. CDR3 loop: CASSLGAGGPYNEQFF. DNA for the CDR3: TGTGCCAGCAGTTTAGGAGCGGGAGGGCCCTACAATGAGCAGTTCTTC.

CDR3 in amino acids: CASSLGAVAEQYF. The CDR3 coding sequence is TGTGCCAGCAGCTTGGGAGCCGTAGCGGAGCAGTACTTC. J is TRBJ2-7 and V is TRBV5-6, with a weak D call TRBD2 (5 bases). Per the germline V gene, CDR1 is SGHDT and CDR2 is YYEEEE. Trimming took off 0 bases at V and 7 bases at J, with 11 bases between the two ends. This CDR3 is 13 amino acids long.

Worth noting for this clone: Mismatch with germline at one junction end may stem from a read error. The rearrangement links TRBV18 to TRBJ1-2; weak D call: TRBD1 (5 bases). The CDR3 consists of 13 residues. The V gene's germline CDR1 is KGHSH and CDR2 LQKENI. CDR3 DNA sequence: TGTGCCAGCTCACGCCGCAGGGAAGGCAGCTCGATCTTC. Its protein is CASSRRREGSSIF.

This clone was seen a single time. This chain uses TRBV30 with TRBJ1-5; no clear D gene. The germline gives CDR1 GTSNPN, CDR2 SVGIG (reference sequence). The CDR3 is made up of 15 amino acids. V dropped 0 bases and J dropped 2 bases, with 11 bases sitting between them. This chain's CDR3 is CAWSVTGLGNQPQHF. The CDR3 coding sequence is TGTGCCTGGAGTGTAACGGGGTTGGGCAATCAGCCCCAGCATTTT.

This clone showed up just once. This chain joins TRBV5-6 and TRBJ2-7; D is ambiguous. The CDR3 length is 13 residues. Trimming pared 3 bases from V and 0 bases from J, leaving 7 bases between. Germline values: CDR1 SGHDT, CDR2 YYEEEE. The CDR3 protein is CASSYTSSYEQYF. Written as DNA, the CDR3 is TGTGCCAGCAGCTACACAAGCTCCTACGAGCAGTACTTC. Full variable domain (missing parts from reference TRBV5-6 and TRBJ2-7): DAGVTQSPTHLIKTRGQQVTLRCSPKSGHDTVSWYQQALGQGPQFIFQYYEEEERQRGNFPDRFSGHQFPNYSSELNVNALLLGDSALYLCASSYTSSYEQYFGPGTRLTVT.

This chain's CDR3 is CAISRGMGTGELFF. CDR3 coding DNA: TGTGCCATCAGCAGGGGTATGGGCACCGGGGAGCTGTTTTTT. The rearrangement uses TRBV10-3 and TRBJ2-2; weak D call: TRBD1 (6 bases). Germline V CDR1 and CDR2: ENHRY, SYGVKD. There are 14 residues in the CDR3. Trimming took 6 bases from V and 4 from J, leaving 12 bases between them.

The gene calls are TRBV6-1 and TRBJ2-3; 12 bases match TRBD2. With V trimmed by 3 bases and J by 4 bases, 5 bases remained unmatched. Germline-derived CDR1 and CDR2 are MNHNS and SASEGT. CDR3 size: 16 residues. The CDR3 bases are TGTGCCAGCAGTGAGACTAGCGGGAGTCCTTCAGATACGCAGTATTTT. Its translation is CASSETSGSPSDTQYF.

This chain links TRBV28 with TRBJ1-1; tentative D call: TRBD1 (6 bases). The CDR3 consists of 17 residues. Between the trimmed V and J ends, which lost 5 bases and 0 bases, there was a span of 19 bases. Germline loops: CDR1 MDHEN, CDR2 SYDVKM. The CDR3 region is CASSPPGGGQMNTEAFF. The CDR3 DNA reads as TGTGCCAGCAGTCCACCAGGCGGGGGCCAAATGAACACTGAAGCTTTCTTT.

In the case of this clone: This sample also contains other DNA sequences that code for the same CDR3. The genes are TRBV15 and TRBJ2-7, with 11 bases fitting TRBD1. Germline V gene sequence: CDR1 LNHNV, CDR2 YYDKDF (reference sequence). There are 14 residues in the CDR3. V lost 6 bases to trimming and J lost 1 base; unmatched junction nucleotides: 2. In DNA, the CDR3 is TGTGCCACCAGTAGGGACAGGGGGTCCTACGAGCAGTACTTC. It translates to CATSRDRGSYEQYF.

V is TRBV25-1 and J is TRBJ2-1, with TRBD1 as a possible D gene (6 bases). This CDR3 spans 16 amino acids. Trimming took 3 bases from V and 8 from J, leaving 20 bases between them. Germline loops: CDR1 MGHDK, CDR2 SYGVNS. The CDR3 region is CASSDTLGTIGYEQFF. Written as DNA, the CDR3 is TGTGCCAGCAGTGACACTTTGGGGACAATAGGCTATGAGCAGTTCTTC.

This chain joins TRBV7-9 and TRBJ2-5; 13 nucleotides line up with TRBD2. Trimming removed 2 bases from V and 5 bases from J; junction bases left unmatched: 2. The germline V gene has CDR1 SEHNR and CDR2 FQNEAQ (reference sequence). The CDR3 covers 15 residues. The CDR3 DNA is TGTGCCAGCAGCTTAAGACTAGCGGGAGGCGAGACCCAGTACTTC. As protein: CASSLRLAGGETQYF.

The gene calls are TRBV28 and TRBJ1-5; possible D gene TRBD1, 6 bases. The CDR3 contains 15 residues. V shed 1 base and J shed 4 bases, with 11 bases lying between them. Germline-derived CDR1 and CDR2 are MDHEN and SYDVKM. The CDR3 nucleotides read TGTGCCAGCAGTTTATACAGGGCCAGGAATCAGCCCCAGCATTTT. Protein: CASSLYRARNQPQHF.

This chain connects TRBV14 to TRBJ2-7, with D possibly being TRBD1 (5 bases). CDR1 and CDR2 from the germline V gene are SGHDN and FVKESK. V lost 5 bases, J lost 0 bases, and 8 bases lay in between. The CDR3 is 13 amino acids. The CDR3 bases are TGTGCCAGCAGCACGACAGTCTCCTACGAGCAGTACTTC. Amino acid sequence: CASSTTVSYEQYF.

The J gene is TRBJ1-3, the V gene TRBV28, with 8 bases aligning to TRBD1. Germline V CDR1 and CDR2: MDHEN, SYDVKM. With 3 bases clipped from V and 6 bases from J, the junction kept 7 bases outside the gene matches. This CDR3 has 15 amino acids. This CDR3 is CASSFQGARVNTIYF. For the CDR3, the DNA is TGTGCCAGCAGTTTTCAGGGGGCGCGGGTAAACACCATATATTTT. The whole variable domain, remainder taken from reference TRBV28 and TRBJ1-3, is DVKVTQSSRYLVKRTGEKVFLECVQDMDHENMFWYRQDPGLGLRLIYFSYDVKMKEKGDIPEGYSVSREKKERFSLILESASTNQTSMYLCASSFQGARVNTIYFGEGSWLTVV.

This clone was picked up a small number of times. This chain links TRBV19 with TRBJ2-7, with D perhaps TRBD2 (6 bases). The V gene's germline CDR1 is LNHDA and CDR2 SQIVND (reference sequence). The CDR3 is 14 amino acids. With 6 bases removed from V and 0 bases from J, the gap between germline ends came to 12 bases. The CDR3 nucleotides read TGTGCCAGTAGAGGGACTTCCAGCTCCTACGAGCAGTACTTC. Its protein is CASRGTSSSYEQYF.

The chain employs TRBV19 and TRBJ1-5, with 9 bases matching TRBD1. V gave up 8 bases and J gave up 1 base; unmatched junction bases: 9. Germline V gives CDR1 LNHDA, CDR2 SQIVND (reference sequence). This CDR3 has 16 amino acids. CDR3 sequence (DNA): TGTGCCAGTCACAGGGGGCAGGCGGGGAGCAATCAGCCCCAGCATTTT. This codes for CASHRGQAGSNQPQHF.

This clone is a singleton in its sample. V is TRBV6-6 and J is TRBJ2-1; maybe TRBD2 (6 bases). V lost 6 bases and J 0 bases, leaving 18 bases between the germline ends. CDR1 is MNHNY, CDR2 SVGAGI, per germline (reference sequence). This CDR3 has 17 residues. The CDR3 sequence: CASSREGGKSSYNEQFF. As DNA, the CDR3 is TGTGCCAGCAGCCGAGAGGGCGGGAAGAGCTCCTACAATGAGCAGTTCTTC.

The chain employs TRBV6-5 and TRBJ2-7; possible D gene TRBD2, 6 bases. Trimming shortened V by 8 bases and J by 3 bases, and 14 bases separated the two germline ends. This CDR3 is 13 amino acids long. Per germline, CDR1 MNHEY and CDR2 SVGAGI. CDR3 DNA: TGTGCCAGCCGCCGGGACTTGTTCTACGAGCAGTACTTC. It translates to CASRRDLFYEQYF.

For the CDR3, the DNA is TGTGCCTGGAGTGCGGACATGAATCAGCCCCAGCATTTT. Amino acids: CAWSADMNQPQHF. This chain connects TRBV30 to TRBJ1-5; D perhaps matches TRBD1 (5 bases). Trimming pared 1 base from V and 4 bases from J, leaving 8 bases between. The CDR3 runs to 13 residues. The germline gives CDR1 GTSNPN, CDR2 SVGIG (reference sequence).

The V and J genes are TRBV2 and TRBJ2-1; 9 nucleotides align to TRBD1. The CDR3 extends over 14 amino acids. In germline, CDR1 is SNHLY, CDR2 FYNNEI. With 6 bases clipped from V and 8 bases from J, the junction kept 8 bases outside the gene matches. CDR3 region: CASREQGARHEQFF. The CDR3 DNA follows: TGTGCCAGCAGGGAACAGGGGGCGAGGCATGAGCAGTTCTTC.

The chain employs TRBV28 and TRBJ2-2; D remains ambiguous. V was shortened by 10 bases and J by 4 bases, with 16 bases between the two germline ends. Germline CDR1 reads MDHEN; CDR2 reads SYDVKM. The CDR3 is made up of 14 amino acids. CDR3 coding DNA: TGTGCCACCGTTGGTGGAGACCGCACCGGGGAGCTGTTTTTT. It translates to CATVGGDRTGELFF.

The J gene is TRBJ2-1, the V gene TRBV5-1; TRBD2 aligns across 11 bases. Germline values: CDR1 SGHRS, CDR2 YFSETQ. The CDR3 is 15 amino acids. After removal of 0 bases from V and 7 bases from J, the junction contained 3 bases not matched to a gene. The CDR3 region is CASSLATSGRNEQFF. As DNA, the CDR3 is TGCGCCAGCAGCTTGGCAACTAGCGGGAGAAATGAGCAGTTCTTC. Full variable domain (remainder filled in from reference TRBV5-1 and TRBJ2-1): KAGVTQTPRYLIKTRGQQVTLSCSPISGHRSVSWYQQTPGQGLQFLFEYFSETQRNKGNFPGRFSGRQFSNSRSEMNVSTLELGDSALYLCASSLATSGRNEQFFGPGTRLTVL.

The CDR3 bases are TGTGCCAGCAGTCAAAAGAGACAGTCTCCCTACGAGCAGTACTTC. Translation gives CASSQKRQSPYEQYF. The V call is TRBV6-5, the J call TRBJ2-7, with TRBD1 as a possible D gene (5 bases). The CDR3 totals 15 residues. Trimming shortened V by 5 bases and J by 2 bases, and 16 bases separated the two germline ends. Germline assignment: CDR1 MNHEY and CDR2 SVGAGI.

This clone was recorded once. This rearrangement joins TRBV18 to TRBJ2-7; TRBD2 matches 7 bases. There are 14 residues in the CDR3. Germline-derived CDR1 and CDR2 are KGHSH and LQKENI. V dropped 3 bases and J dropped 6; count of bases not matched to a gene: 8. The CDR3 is CASSPAGDRVEQYF. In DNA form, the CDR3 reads TGTGCCAGCTCACCGGCGGGGGATCGGGTCGAGCAGTACTTC.

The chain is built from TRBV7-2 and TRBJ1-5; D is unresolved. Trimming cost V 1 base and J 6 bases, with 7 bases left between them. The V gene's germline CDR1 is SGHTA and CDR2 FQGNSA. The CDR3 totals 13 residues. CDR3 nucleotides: TGTGCCAGCAGCTTAGGACGGGGTCAGCCCCAGCATTTT. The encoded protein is CASSLGRGQPQHF.